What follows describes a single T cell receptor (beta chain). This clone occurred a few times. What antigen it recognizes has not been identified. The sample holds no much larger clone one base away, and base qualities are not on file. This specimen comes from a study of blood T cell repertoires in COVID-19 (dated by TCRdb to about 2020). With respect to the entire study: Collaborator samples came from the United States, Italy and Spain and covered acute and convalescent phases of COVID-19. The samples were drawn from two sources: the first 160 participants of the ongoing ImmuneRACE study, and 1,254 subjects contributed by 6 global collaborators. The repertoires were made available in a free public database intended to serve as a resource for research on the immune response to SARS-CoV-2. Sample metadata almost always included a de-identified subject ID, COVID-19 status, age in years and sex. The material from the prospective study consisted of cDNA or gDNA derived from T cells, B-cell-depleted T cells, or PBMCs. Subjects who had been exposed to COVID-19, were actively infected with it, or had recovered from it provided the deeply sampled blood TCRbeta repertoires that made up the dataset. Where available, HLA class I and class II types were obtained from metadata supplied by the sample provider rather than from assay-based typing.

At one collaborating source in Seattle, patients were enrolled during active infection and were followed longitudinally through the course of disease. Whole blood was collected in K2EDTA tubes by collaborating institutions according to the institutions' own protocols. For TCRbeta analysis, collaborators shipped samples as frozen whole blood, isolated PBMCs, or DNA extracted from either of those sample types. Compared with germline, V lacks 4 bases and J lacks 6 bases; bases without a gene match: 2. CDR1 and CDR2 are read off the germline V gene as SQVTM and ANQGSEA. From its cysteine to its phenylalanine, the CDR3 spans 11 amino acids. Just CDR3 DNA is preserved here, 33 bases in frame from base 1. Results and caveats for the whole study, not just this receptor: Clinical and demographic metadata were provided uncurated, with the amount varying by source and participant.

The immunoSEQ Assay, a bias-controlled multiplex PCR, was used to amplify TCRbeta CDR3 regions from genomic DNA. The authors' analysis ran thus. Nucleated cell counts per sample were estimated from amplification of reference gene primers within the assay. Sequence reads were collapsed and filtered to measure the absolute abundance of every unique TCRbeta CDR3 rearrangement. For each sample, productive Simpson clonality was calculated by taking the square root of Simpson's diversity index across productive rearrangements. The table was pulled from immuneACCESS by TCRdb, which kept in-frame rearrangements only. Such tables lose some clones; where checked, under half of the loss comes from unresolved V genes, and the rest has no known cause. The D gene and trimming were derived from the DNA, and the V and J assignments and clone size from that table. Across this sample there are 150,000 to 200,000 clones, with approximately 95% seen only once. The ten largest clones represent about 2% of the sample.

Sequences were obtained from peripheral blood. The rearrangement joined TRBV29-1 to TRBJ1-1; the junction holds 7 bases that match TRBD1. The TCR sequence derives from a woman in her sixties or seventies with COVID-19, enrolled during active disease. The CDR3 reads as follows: CSVGQGSEAFF. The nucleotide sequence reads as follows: TGCAGCGTTGGACAGGGTTCTGAAGCTTTCTTT.